The T cell receptor beta chain under discussion was sequenced for a study of T cell clonality in common variable immunodeficiency. Clones were sequenced by immunoSEQ multiplex PCR, and TCRdb holds only the in-frame ones, with some missing. The sample is made up of about 81,000 clones, none counted only once. Germline-derived CDR1 and CDR2 are SGHVS and FQNEAQ. Trimming cost V 5 bases and J 7 bases, with 18 bases left between them. This CDR3 is built from 15 residues. This clone was seen more than once but under ten times. Its antigen is undetermined. The observed sequence ends 3 residues before the CDR3 terminus, with the missing tail filled in from the germline J gene. General study results and limits: Compared with healthy controls, CVID subjects showed increased TCRbeta clonality, mostly in about a third.

V is TRBV7-8 and J is TRBJ2-1; D call uncertain. The sequenced sample was peripheral blood mononuclear cells. This receptor was taken from a person between 18 and 70 years old in good health. Partial CDR3 DNA: TGTGCCAGCAGCCCTGTAGTGAGAACCTCGAATGAG. This encodes CASSPVVRTSNE. The complete CDR3 reads CASSPVVRTSNEQFF.